This entry lists 8 T cell receptor beta chains sequenced from one sample in a study of blood T cell repertoires in COVID-19. Assay: immunoSEQ multiplex PCR; the TCRdb copy retains only in-frame clones and omits some. There are about 380,000 clones in the sample; about 90% occur only once, and 1.2% lies in the top ten. Specimen: peripheral blood. The receptors originated from a man aged 35-49 years with acute or convalescent COVID-19.

This rearrangement joins TRBV9 to TRBJ1-6, with D possibly TRBD1 on 5 matching bases. Trimming took off 2 bases at V and 9 bases at J, with 6 bases between the two ends. CDR3 size: 12 residues. The V gene's germline CDR1 is SGDLS and CDR2 YYNGEE. The CDR3 DNA is TGTGCCAGCAGCGTCCAGGGTTCACCCCTCCACTTT. It codes for CASSVQGSPLHF.

As to this clone: A read error may produce the germline difference seen at one junction end. V gene TRBV30 combines with J gene TRBJ1-1, with D possibly TRBD1 on 6 matching bases. Germline CDR1 reads GTSNPN; CDR2 reads SVGIG (reference sequence). The CDR3 length is 11 residues. The CDR3 DNA follows: TGTGCCTGGAGTGGAGGACAGAGGATACACTTT. It translates to CAWSGGQRIHF.

The chain is built from TRBV30 and TRBJ2-7, with D hard to call. The CDR3 is 13 residues long. V lost 8 bases and J 2 bases, leaving 16 bases between the germline ends. Germline V gene sequence: CDR1 GTSNPN, CDR2 SVGIG (reference sequence). CDR3 loop: CAQSVAATYEQYF. The DNA for the CDR3 is TGTGCCCAATCGGTGGCAGCGACCTACGAGCAGTACTTC.

The chain uses TRBV7-9 and TRBJ2-1; tentatively, D is TRBD2 (7 bases). CDR3 length: 19 residues. The V and J ends lost 1 base and 3 bases respectively, with 22 bases between them. Germline V gene sequence: CDR1 SEHNR, CDR2 FQNEAQ (reference sequence). CDR3 sequence reads: CASSLVRGAGFLDYNEQFF. Here the CDR3 DNA reads TGTGCCAGCAGCTTAGTACGGGGGGCCGGATTTTTGGACTACAATGAGCAGTTCTTC.

This rearrangement joins TRBV4-1 to TRBJ2-7, with 11 bases matching TRBD1. Germline V lookup: CDR1 MGHRA, CDR2 YSYEKL. The CDR3 runs to 15 residues. Germline trimming cut 4 bases from V and 4 bases from J; bases unmatched to any gene: 6. The CDR3 sequence is CASSRSDRGHYEQYF. In DNA form, the CDR3 reads TGCGCCAGCAGCCGATCGGACAGGGGGCATTACGAGCAGTACTTC.

The chain is built from TRBV10-3 and TRBJ1-2, with 11 bases matching TRBD1. In germline, CDR1 is ENHRY, CDR2 SYGVKD. V lost 3 bases to trimming and J lost 8 bases; unmatched junction nucleotides: 11. This CDR3 region has 16 residues. CDR3 region: CAISDEWDRGTGGYTF. DNA of the CDR3: TGTGCCATCAGTGATGAGTGGGACAGGGGGACGGGGGGCTACACCTTC.

The rearrangement links TRBV4-3 to TRBJ2-1; tentatively, D is TRBD2 (5 bases). The CDR3 loop spans 16 amino acids. CDR1 and CDR2 from the germline V gene are LGHNA and YSLEER. V lost 0 bases, J lost 5 bases, and 14 bases lay in between. CDR3 coding DNA: TGCGCCAGCAGCCAAGATATGTTTGAGGGAAACAATGAGCAGTTCTTC. This encodes CASSQDMFEGNNEQFF.

On this clone itself: Germline and junction disagree at one end, which may indicate a read error. The chain employs TRBV7-7 and TRBJ2-5, with no clear D. In germline, CDR1 is SSHAT, CDR2 FNYEAQ (reference sequence). This CDR3 contains 11 residues. The CDR3, as DNA: TGTGCTAGCAGCCAAAAAGAGACCCAGTACTTC. It codes for CASSQKETQYF.